The source of this T cell receptor (beta chain) is a study of shared clonotypes between healthy human individuals. Assay: immunoSEQ multiplex PCR; the TCRdb copy retains only in-frame clones and omits some. In the table there are roughly 1,500,000 clones, 98% of which are singletons. Trimming cost V 4 bases and J 1 base, with 17 bases left between them. The CDR3 is 17 residues long. Looked up from germline, CDR1 is SEHNR and CDR2 is FQNEAQ (reference sequence). This TCR was recovered from a man younger than 45 in good health. V usage is TRBV7-9 and J usage is TRBJ1-3; D is possibly TRBD1 (6 bases). Material: naive CD4+ T cells sorted from blood. Specified subset: CD45RA+ positively selected. CDR3 loop: CASSSVGGVGSGNTIYF. CDR3 sequence (DNA): TGTGCCAGCAGCTCCGTTGGGGGCGTCGGGTCTGGAAACACCATATATTTT.